The 23 T cell receptor beta chains below all came from one sample that was sequenced in a study of glioma-infiltrating T cells after dendritic cell vaccination. Assay used: immunoSEQ multiplex PCR; TCRdb lists only in-frame clones, some missing. This sample yields about 100,000 clones, of which 70% to 80% are seen a single time; nearly 6% belongs to the top ten. This sample comprised blood, obtained before dendritic cell vaccination. These receptors originate from a human donor with glioblastoma.

The rearrangement links TRBV2 to TRBJ2-3, with TRBD2 matching over 13 bases. Germline V gene lookup returns CDR1 SNHLY and CDR2 FYNNEI. The CDR3 spans 17 residues. V lost 4 bases to trimming and J lost 4 bases; unmatched junction nucleotides: 8. The CDR3 DNA sequence: TGTGCCAGCAGTGGGGGGGGACTAGCGGGAAGGGCAGATACGCAGTATTTT. This encodes CASSGGGLAGRADTQYF.

V gene TRBV27 combines with J gene TRBJ2-2, with TRBD2 matching 16 bases. V shed 2 bases, J shed 4 bases, and the junction held 7 bases outside the gene matches. The CDR3 totals 19 residues. Germline values: CDR1 MNHEY, CDR2 SMNVEV (reference sequence). This CDR3 is CASSLEGTSGRARTGELFF. CDR3 DNA: TGTGCCAGCAGTTTAGAGGGGACTAGCGGGAGGGCCCGCACCGGGGAGCTGTTTTTT.

The chain links TRBV29-1 to TRBJ1-1, with TRBD1 matching over 7 bases. Unmatched junction bases numbered 9, after V lost 7 bases and J lost 4 bases. This CDR3 has 13 residues. CDR1 and CDR2 from the germline V gene are SQVTM and ANQGSEA. This CDR3 reads CSGTTGSSTEAFF. In DNA form, the CDR3 reads TGCAGCGGGACGACAGGGTCCAGCACTGAAGCTTTCTTT.

The gene calls are TRBV5-1 and TRBJ2-7; TRBD1 might be the D (6 bases). Germline CDR1 is SGHRS and CDR2 is YFSETQ. Deletions cut 3 bases from V and 3 bases from J, with 10 bases between. This CDR3 spans 13 amino acids. The CDR3 reads CASSSSDSYEQYF. CDR3 sequence (DNA): TGCGCCAGCAGCTCCTCGGACAGCTACGAGCAGTACTTC.

J is TRBJ2-1 and V is TRBV30, with no clear D. CDR1 is GTSNPN, CDR2 SVGIG, per germline (reference sequence). CDR3 size: 11 residues. Deletions cut 5 bases from V and 3 bases from J, with 5 bases between. The CDR3 DNA sequence: TGTGCCTGGGGCAACTACAATGAGCAGTTCTTC. Protein sequence: CAWGNYNEQFF.

This chain links TRBV5-4 with TRBJ2-2, with TRBD2 identical over 8 bases. The junction had 8 bases not matched to a gene; V was cut back by 4 bases and J by 6 bases. Germline V CDR1 and CDR2: SGHNT, YYREEE (reference sequence). This CDR3 is 15 amino acids long. The DNA for the CDR3 is TGTGCCAGCAGCCCGGGACTAGAGGGGCCCGGGGAGCTGTTTTTT. This codes for CASSPGLEGPGELFF.

This rearrangement joins TRBV2 to TRBJ1-1; tentative D call: TRBD1 (5 bases). CDR3 length equals 14 residues. Germline loops: CDR1 SNHLY, CDR2 FYNNEI. V lost 8 bases and J lost 4, with 17 bases in between. The CDR3, as DNA: TGTGCCAGCGGGGGAATAGGAGGGGCCACTGAAGCTTTCTTT. It is translated as CASGGIGGATEAFF. The whole variable domain, filled in from reference TRBV2 and TRBJ1-1, reads EPEVTQTPSHQVTQMGQEVILRCVPISNHLYFYWYRQILGQKVEFLVSFYNNEISEKSEIFDDQFSVERPDGSNFTLKIRSTKLEDSAMYFCASGGIGGATEAFFGQGTRLTVV.

V usage is TRBV16 and J usage is TRBJ2-4; D gene uncertain. CDR1 and CDR2 (germline): KGHSY, FQNENV. V lost 2 bases, J lost 8 bases, and 10 bases lay in between. The CDR3 is 13 amino acids. The CDR3, as DNA: TGTGCCAGCAGCCAAGTCCGGGTTGACATTCAGTACTTC. Protein product: CASSQVRVDIQYF.

V usage is TRBV18 and J usage is TRBJ1-1; D perhaps matches TRBD1 (5 bases). The germline V gene encodes CDR1 KGHSH and CDR2 LQKENI. The CDR3 totals 14 residues. V was pared by 4 bases and J by 1 base, with 10 bases between. The CDR3 nucleotides are TGTGCCAGCTCACAACAGGAGAGGAACACTGAAGCTTTCTTT. Translation gives CASSQQERNTEAFF.

This clone was seen only a few times. This rearrangement joins TRBV19 to TRBJ1-2, with TRBD1 identical over 10 bases. V gave up 6 bases and J gave up 4 bases; unmatched junction bases: 11. The CDR3 sequence is 16 residues long. Germline V gene sequence: CDR1 LNHDA, CDR2 SQIVND (reference sequence). The CDR3 DNA reads as TGTGCCAGTAGCTACCTCTCGGGACAGGGGACCTATGGCTACACCTTC. Its protein product is CASSYLSGQGTYGYTF.

This chain connects TRBV6-5 to TRBJ1-3, with D perhaps matching TRBD1 (5 bases). The V and J ends lost 5 bases and 2 bases respectively, with 13 bases between them. CDR3 length: 15 amino acids. CDR1 and CDR2 (germline): MNHEY, SVGAGI. The CDR3 DNA is TGTGCCAGCAGTAGAGGAGGGACGACTGGAAACACCATATATTTT. As protein: CASSRGGTTGNTIYF.

The chain couples TRBV10-3 to TRBJ1-1; D is perhaps TRBD1 (5 bases). V lost 4 bases and J 3 bases, leaving 12 bases between the germline ends. The CDR3 covers 14 residues. Germline-derived CDR1 and CDR2 are ENHRY and SYGVKD. The CDR3 here is CAISVGEVDTEAFF. The CDR3 DNA reads TGTGCCATCAGTGTAGGGGAGGTGGACACTGAAGCTTTCTTT.

The chain combines TRBV5-5 with TRBJ1-5; 9 bases fit TRBD1. This CDR3 spans 15 amino acids. Germline V gene data show CDR1 as SGHKS and CDR2 as YYEKEE (reference sequence). V shed 0 bases, J shed 4 bases, and the junction held 2 bases outside the gene matches. This CDR3 is CASSLGDRENQPQHF. The CDR3 DNA is TGTGCCAGCAGCTTGGGGGACAGGGAAAATCAGCCCCAGCATTTT.

The V and J genes are TRBV15 and TRBJ1-2, with D possibly matching TRBD1 (5 bases). V was clipped by 0 bases and J by 7 bases, with 15 bases between them. Per germline, CDR1 LNHNV and CDR2 YYDKDF (reference sequence). The CDR3 has 15 amino acids. CDR3 sequence (DNA): TGTGCCACCAGCAGAGATCTGGACACCACCCGTGGCTACACCTTC. Translation gives CATSRDLDTTRGYTF.

Written as DNA, the CDR3 is TGTGCCAGCAGTGGACGACAGGGGGCAGGGTCACCCCTCCACTTT. It codes for CASSGRQGAGSPLHF. The rearrangement links TRBV27 to TRBJ1-6; TRBD1 matches 10 bases. The CDR3 extends over 15 amino acids. Looked up from germline, CDR1 is MNHEY and CDR2 is SMNVEV (reference sequence). V trimming: 5 bases; J trimming: 10 bases; junction bases outside the gene matches: 8.

The chain employs TRBV10-3 and TRBJ1-2; possibly TRBD1 for D (6 bases). Germline loops: CDR1 ENHRY, CDR2 SYGVKD. The germline V and J ends were trimmed by 3 bases and 6 bases, with 17 bases remaining between them. CDR3 length: 15 residues. The CDR3 region has the DNA TGTGCCATCAGTGATGGTACAGGGTGGATCAATGGCTACACCTTC. It translates to CAISDGTGWINGYTF.

The V call is TRBV9, the J call TRBJ1-1; D remains ambiguous. Germline V gene data show CDR1 as SGDLS and CDR2 as YYNGEE. Trimming took off 0 bases at V and 5 bases at J, with 14 bases between the two ends. The CDR3 has 15 amino acids. CDR3 region: CASSVATGGETEAFF. CDR3 sequence (DNA): TGTGCCAGCAGCGTAGCTACGGGTGGTGAGACTGAAGCTTTCTTT. The entire variable domain, with the rest obtained from reference TRBV9 and TRBJ1-1, is as follows: DSGVTQTPKHLITATGQRVTLRCSPRSGDLSVYWYQQSLDQGLQFLIQYYNGEERAKGNILERFSAQQFPDLHSELNLSSLELGDSALYFCASSVATGGETEAFFGQGTRLTVV.

The chain employs TRBV27 and TRBJ2-3; 7 bases are a match to TRBD2. After removal of 3 bases from V and 1 base from J, the junction contained 4 bases not matched to a gene. The CDR3 contains 15 residues. Germline values: CDR1 MNHEY, CDR2 SMNVEV (reference sequence). As DNA, the CDR3 is TGTGCCAGCAGTTTTATGGGGAGGGGCACAGATACGCAGTATTTT. Translation gives CASSFMGRGTDTQYF.

CDR3 in amino acids: CAWSVKGGAGYGYTF. CDR3 nucleotide sequence: TGTGCCTGGAGCGTTAAAGGGGGCGCCGGCTATGGCTACACCTTC. V is TRBV30 and J is TRBJ1-2; 7 bases match TRBD1. The CDR3 spans 15 residues. From germline, CDR1 is GTSNPN and CDR2 SVGIG (reference sequence). With 3 bases clipped from V and 4 bases from J, the junction kept 11 bases outside the gene matches. The full variable domain, completed using reference TRBV30 and TRBJ1-2, is SQTIHQWPATLVQPVGSPLSLECTVEGTSNPNLYWYRQAAGRGLQLLFYSVGIGQISSEVPQNLSASRPQDRQFILSSKKLLLSDSGFYLCAWSVKGGAGYGYTFGSGTRLTVV.

The genes are TRBV5-1 and TRBJ1-1; D call uncertain. There are 14 residues in the CDR3. V shed 1 base and J shed 0 bases, with 7 bases lying between them. In germline, CDR1 is SGHRS, CDR2 YFSETQ. The CDR3 nucleotides are TGCGCCAGCAGCTTGTTGGCGGTGAACACTGAAGCTTTCTTT. Residues: CASSLLAVNTEAFF.

The rearrangement uses TRBV4-2 and TRBJ2-3, with a tentative D call TRBD1 (7 bases). Trimming removed 3 bases at V and 4 bases at J, with 20 bases between. Germline V lookup: CDR1 LGHNA, CDR2 YNFKEQ. The CDR3 consists of 17 residues. CDR3 nucleotide sequence: TGTGCCAGCAGCCATACCCTTAGCGGAGGGGGCGCAGATACGCAGTATTTT. This sequence encodes CASSHTLSGGGADTQYF.

This chain links TRBV19 with TRBJ1-5; TRBD1 might be the D (6 bases). This CDR3 contains 15 residues. Germline loops: CDR1 LNHDA, CDR2 SQIVND (reference sequence). The V end was cut by 3 bases, the J end by 6 bases, with 15 bases between. CDR3 in amino acids: CASSMTSGEGQPQHF. CDR3 in DNA: TGTGCCAGTAGTATGACATCAGGGGAGGGTCAGCCCCAGCATTTT.

The chain recombines TRBV28 with TRBJ1-1; D not certain. Trimming pared 4 bases from V and 5 bases from J, leaving 20 bases between. CDR3 length: 16 amino acids. CDR1 is MDHEN, CDR2 SYDVKM, per germline. The CDR3 spells CASSYPSEAPETEAFF. The CDR3, as DNA: TGTGCCAGCAGTTATCCCTCCGAGGCGCCGGAGACTGAAGCTTTCTTT.